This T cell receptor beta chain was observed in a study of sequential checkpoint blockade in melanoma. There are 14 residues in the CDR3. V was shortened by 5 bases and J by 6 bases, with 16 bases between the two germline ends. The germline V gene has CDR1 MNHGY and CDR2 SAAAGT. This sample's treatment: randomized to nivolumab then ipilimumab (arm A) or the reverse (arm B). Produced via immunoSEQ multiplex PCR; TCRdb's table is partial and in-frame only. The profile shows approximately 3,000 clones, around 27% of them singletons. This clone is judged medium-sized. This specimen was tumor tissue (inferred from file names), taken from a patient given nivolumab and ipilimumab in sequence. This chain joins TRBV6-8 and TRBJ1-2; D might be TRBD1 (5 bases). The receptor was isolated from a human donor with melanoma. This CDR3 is CASSSVEGFNGYTF. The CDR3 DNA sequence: TGTGCCAGCAGTAGCGTGGAGGGGTTCAATGGCTACACCTTC.